A single sample is the source of the 10 T cell receptor beta chains below, sequenced in a study of CD4 T cells in relation to SARS-CoV-2 and coronaviruses. Their antigen targets remain unknown. Unexposed donor CD4+ T cells date from 2011-2018, before the COVID-19 pandemic. CD4+ T cells were isolated from the cells after less than 13 days of culture. TCRdb keeps only in-frame clones here, not all; method: immunoSEQ multiplex PCR. The repertoire holds roughly 20,000 clones, around 75% seen once, with roughly 22% in the top ten. Sequencing was done on a sample of CD4+ T cells from PBMCs, cultured in vitro. Receptor source: a human donor in good health.

This clone has only one observation. The chain couples TRBV4-3 to TRBJ2-3; TRBD2 matches 12 bases. V was clipped by 3 bases and J by 10 bases; unmatched bases: 8. This CDR3 comprises 15 residues. From germline, CDR1 is LGHNA and CDR2 YSLEER. The CDR3 nucleotides are TGCGCCAGCAGCCACGGACTAGCGGGGAGTGGGGCGCAGTATTTT. This codes for CASSHGLAGSGAQYF.

The rearrangement links TRBV4-3 to TRBJ2-6, with 12 bases lining up with TRBD2. The CDR3 is made up of 19 amino acids. The junction had 7 bases not matched to a gene; V was cut back by 4 bases and J by 0 bases. The germline V gene encodes CDR1 LGHNA and CDR2 YSLEER. The CDR3 nucleotides are TGCGCCAGCAGCCGACGACTAGCGGGGGTAAGCTCTGGGGCCAACGTCCTGACTTTC. It yields the protein CASSRRLAGVSSGANVLTF.

The V and J genes are TRBV5-4 and TRBJ2-3; D gene uncertain. CDR1 SGHNT and CDR2 YYREEE come from the germline V gene (reference sequence). The CDR3 length is 13 residues. The V and J ends lost 0 bases and 3 bases respectively, with 5 bases between them. This chain's CDR3 is CASSLAGTDTQYF. The CDR3 nucleotides are TGTGCCAGCAGCTTGGCCGGGACAGATACGCAGTATTTT.

The genes are TRBV3-1 (or the pseudogene TRBV3-2) and TRBJ2-1; D tentatively fits TRBD1 or TRBD2 (6 bases each). Between the trimmed V and J ends, which lost 1 base and 5 bases, there was a span of 18 bases. The CDR3 loop spans 17 amino acids. CDR1 and CDR2 from the germline V gene are LGHDT and YNNKEL (reference sequence). The DNA of the CDR3 is TGTGCCAGCAGCCAAGCATGGGGGGCTAGCGCCCACAATGAGCAGTTCTTC. This translates into CASSQAWGASAHNEQFF.

The chain uses TRBV9 and TRBJ2-2, with unresolved D. Germline assignment: CDR1 SGDLS and CDR2 YYNGEE. There are 13 residues in the CDR3. V lost 1 base, J lost 3 bases, and 4 bases lay in between. CDR3 sequence reads: CASSVLDTGELFF. Here the CDR3 DNA reads TGTGCCAGCAGCGTACTTGACACCGGGGAGCTGTTTTTT.

This clone was observed a handful of times. The chain recombines TRBV28 with TRBJ1-5, with D uncertain. The germline V and J ends were trimmed by 2 bases and 5 bases, with 7 bases remaining between them. Germline V gene lookup returns CDR1 MDHEN and CDR2 SYDVKM. The CDR3 consists of 13 residues. The CDR3 loop reads CASSLLGHQPQHF. The CDR3 DNA reads TGTGCCAGCAGTTTACTAGGGCATCAGCCCCAGCATTTT. The full variable domain, with the rest looked up from reference TRBV28 and TRBJ1-5, is DVKVTQSSRYLVKRTGEKVFLECVQDMDHENMFWYRQDPGLGLRLIYFSYDVKMKEKGDIPEGYSVSREKKERFSLILESASTNQTSMYLCASSLLGHQPQHFGDGTRLSIL.

CDR3 nucleotides: TGTGCCAGCAGTTCTGGGGGGCTCGGCACTGAAGCTTTCTTT. Residues: CASSSGGLGTEAFF. V and J are TRBV2 and TRBJ1-1; D possibly corresponds to TRBD1 (6 bases). Germline-derived CDR1 and CDR2 are SNHLY and FYNNEI. This CDR3 spans 14 amino acids. V was clipped by 5 bases and J by 4 bases, with 14 bases between them. The whole variable domain, filled in from reference TRBV2 and TRBJ1-1, reads EPEVTQTPSHQVTQMGQEVILRCVPISNHLYFYWYRQILGQKVEFLVSFYNNEISEKSEIFDDQFSVERPDGSNFTLKIRSTKLEDSAMYFCASSSGGLGTEAFFGQGTRLTVV.

The chain employs TRBV30 and TRBJ2-1, with D possibly TRBD2 on 6 matching bases. The germline V gene has CDR1 GTSNPN and CDR2 SVGIG (reference sequence). The CDR3 consists of 14 residues. The V end was cut by 2 bases, the J end by 7 bases, with 15 bases between. CDR3 residues: CAWSSRGSGNEQFF. The CDR3 region has the DNA TGTGCCTGGAGTTCCCGGGGTAGCGGTAATGAGCAGTTCTTC. The variable domain in full, completed from reference TRBV30 and TRBJ2-1, reads SQTIHQWPATLVQPVGSPLSLECTVEGTSNPNLYWYRQAAGRGLQLLFYSVGIGQISSEVPQNLSASRPQDRQFILSSKKLLLSDSGFYLCAWSSRGSGNEQFFGPGTRLTVL.

The genes are TRBV29-1 and TRBJ1-1, with D uncertain. Trimming removed 3 bases from V and 0 bases from J, with 11 bases in between. The CDR3 contains 14 residues. CDR1 and CDR2 (germline): SQVTM, ANQGSEA. The CDR3 DNA sequence: TGCAGCGTTGATTTATTGGGCTTGAACACTGAAGCTTTCTTT. This codes for CSVDLLGLNTEAFF. The entire variable domain, with the rest obtained from reference TRBV29-1 and TRBJ1-1, is as follows: SAVISQKPSRDICQRGTSLTIQCQVDSQVTMMFWYRQQPGQSLTLIATANQGSEATYESGFVIDKFPISRPNLTFSTLTVSNMSPEDSSIYLCSVDLLGLNTEAFFGQGTRLTVV.

The CDR3 nucleotides read TGTGCCAGCAGACTTGACGGTGGAAACACCATATATTTT. It codes for CASRLDGGNTIYF. This rearrangement joins TRBV12-3 or TRBV12-4 to TRBJ1-3; no firm D call. With 6 bases removed from V and 3 bases from J, the gap between germline ends came to 9 bases. The CDR3 contains 13 residues.